This T cell receptor (beta chain) was identified in a study of blood T cells in healthy people across ages. For the study at large: Roughly one uniquely barcoded beta molecule per two T cells was captured. Study-wide points: The study regarded diversity estimates from one million T cells as underestimates. Both higher diversity and more naive CD4+ cells marked long-lived donors when set against aged donors.

Then a second PCR, running roughly 7 to 11 cycles, was carried out with a sample-barcoded 5' primer and a J-beta primer mix. TCRdb recomputed calls from the 5' RACE reads with MiXCR, one row per CDR3 protein. The sample consists of about 670,000 distinct CDR3 sequences, roughly half of them appearing once. Every sample had a minimum of 7 million PBMCs isolated. The CDR3 length is 17 residues. V lost 7 bases to trimming and J lost 4 bases; unmatched junction nucleotides: 16. CDR1 SGHRS and CDR2 YFSETQ come from the germline V gene. In this sample, this clonotype turned up many times. Its antigen is unidentified.

What was sequenced was blood. V and J are TRBV5-1 and TRBJ2-1; 8 bases match TRBD2. The clonotype originates from a woman older than 75 in good health. The CDR3 region has the DNA TGCGCCAGCGCGTTTAATTTTCGTAGCGGGACTTACAATGAGCAGTTCTTC. Protein: CASAFNFRSGTYNEQFF.